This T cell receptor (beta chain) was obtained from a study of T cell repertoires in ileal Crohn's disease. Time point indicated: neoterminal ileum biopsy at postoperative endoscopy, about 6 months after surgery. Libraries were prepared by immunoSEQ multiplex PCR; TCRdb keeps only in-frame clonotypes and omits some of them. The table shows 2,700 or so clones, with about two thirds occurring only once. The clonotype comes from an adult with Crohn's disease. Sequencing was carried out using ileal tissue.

The CDR3 is CASSPPPGVGGSLYEQYF. The CDR3 bases are TGTGCCAGCAGTCCCCCCCCCGGTGTGGGCGGGAGTCTGTACGAGCAGTACTTC. The V gene is TRBV27, the J gene TRBJ2-7; 7 bases match TRBD2. Trimming at V came to 5 bases and at J to 4 bases, leaving 20 bases not matched to a gene. The CDR3 loop spans 18 amino acids. Germline V gene data show CDR1 as MNHEY and CDR2 as SMNVEV (reference sequence).